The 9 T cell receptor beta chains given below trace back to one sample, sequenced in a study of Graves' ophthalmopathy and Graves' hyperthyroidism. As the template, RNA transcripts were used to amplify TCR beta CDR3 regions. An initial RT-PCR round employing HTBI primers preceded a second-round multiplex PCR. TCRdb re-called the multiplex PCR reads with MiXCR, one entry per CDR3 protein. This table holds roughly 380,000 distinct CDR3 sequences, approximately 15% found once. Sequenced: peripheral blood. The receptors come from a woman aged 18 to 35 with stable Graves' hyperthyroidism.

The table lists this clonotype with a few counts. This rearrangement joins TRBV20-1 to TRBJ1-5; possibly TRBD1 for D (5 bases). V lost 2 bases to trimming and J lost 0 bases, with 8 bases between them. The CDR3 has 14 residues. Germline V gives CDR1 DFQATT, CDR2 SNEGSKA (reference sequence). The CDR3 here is CSARWGNSNQPQHF. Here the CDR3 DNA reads TGCAGTGCTAGATGGGGGAATAGCAATCAGCCCCAGCATTTT.

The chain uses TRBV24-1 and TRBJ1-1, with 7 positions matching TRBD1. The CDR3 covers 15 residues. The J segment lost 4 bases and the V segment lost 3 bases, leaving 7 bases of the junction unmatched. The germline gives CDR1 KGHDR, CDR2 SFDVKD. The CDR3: CATSDAATGSTEAFF. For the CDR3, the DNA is TGTGCCACCAGTGATGCCGCGACAGGGAGCACTGAAGCTTTCTTT.

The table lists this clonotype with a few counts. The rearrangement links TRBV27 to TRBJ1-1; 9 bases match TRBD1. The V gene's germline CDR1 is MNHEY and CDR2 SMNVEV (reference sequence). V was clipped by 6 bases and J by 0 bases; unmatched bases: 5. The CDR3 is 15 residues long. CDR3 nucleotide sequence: TGTGCCAGCAGGCAACAGGGGGCTTTGAACACTGAAGCTTTCTTT. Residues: CASRQQGALNTEAFF.

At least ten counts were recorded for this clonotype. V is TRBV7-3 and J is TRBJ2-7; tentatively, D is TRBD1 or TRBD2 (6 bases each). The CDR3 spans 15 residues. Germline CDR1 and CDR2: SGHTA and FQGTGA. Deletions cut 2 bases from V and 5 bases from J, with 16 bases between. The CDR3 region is CASSLRRGWGHEQYF. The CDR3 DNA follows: TGTGCCAGCAGCTTACGGAGGGGGTGGGGGCACGAGCAGTACTTC. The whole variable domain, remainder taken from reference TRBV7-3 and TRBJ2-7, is GAGVSQTPSNKVTEKGKYVELRCDPISGHTALYWYRQSLGQGPEFLIYFQGTGAADDSGLPNDRFFAVRPEGSVSTLKIQRTERGDSAVYLCASSLRRGWGHEQYFGPGTRLTVT.

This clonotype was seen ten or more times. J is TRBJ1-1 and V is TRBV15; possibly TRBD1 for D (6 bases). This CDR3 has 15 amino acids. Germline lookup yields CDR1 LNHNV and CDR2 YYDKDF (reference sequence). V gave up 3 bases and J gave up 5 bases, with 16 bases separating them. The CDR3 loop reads CATSSNRGPGTEAFF. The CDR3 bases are TGTGCCACCAGCAGCAACCGGGGGCCAGGGACTGAAGCTTTCTTT.

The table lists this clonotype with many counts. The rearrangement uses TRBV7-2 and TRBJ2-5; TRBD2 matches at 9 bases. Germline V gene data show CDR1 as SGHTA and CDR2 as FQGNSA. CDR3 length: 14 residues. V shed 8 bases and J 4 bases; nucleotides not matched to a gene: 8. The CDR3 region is CASSPGTSPETQYF. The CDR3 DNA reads TGTGCCAGCTCCCCAGGGACTAGCCCAGAGACCCAGTACTTC.

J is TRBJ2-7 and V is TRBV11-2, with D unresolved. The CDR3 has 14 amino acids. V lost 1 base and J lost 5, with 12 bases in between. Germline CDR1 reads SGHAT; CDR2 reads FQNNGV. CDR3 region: CASSLAGPLNEQYF. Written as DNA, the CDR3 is TGTGCCAGCAGCTTAGCAGGCCCACTCAACGAGCAGTACTTC.

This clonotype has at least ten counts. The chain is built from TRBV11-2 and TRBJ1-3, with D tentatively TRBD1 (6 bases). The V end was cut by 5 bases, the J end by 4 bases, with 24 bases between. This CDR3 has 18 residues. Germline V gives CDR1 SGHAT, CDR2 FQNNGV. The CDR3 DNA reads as TGTGCCAGCAGCCCACAGCGCCGACAGGTCGCCCCGGGAAACACCATATATTTT. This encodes CASSPQRRQVAPGNTIYF.

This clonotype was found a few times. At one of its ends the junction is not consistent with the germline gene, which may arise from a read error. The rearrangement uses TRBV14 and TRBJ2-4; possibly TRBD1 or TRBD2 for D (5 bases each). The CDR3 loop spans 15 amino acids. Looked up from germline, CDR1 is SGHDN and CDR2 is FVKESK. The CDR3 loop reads CASSQGGSIGNIKYF. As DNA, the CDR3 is TGTGCCAGCAGCCAAGGGGGGAGTATTGGAAACATTAAGTACTTC.